Listed here are 9 T cell receptor beta chains from one sample, sequenced in a study of radiotherapy plus CTLA-4 blockade in lung cancer. Data came from immunoSEQ multiplex PCR; TCRdb stores just in-frame clones and leaves some out. Of around 72,000 clones in the sample, roughly 78% are singletons; the top ten hold 7% to 8.5%. The sequences come from peripheral blood, collected from a patient treated with radiotherapy plus ipilimumab. These receptors all stem from a human donor with non-small cell lung cancer who had a complete response to radiotherapy plus ipilimumab.

The rearrangement joins TRBV15 to TRBJ1-1; D might be TRBD1 (5 bases). The germline V gene encodes CDR1 LNHNV and CDR2 YYDKDF (reference sequence). V was pared by 5 bases and J by 1 base, with 11 bases between. There are 14 residues in the CDR3. The CDR3 reads CATSGGGGNTEAFF. The CDR3 DNA is TGTGCCACCAGCGGGGGGGGAGGGAACACTGAAGCTTTCTTT.

V is TRBV10-2 and J is TRBJ1-5; 10 positions agree with TRBD1. The CDR3 extends over 14 amino acids. CDR1 and CDR2 from the germline V gene are WSHSY and SAAADI. Trimming at V came to 10 bases and at J to 2 bases, leaving 5 bases not matched to a gene. CDR3 sequence reads: CATRTGGGNQPQHF. The CDR3, as DNA: TGCGCCACCAGGACAGGGGGAGGCAATCAGCCCCAGCATTTT.

The chain joins TRBV15 to TRBJ1-1, with unresolved D. Germline loops: CDR1 LNHNV, CDR2 YYDKDF (reference sequence). The length of the CDR3 is 13 residues. V shed 0 bases and J shed 3 bases, with 5 bases lying between them. In DNA form, the CDR3 reads TGTGCCACCAGCAGAGATGAGGACACTGAAGCTTTCTTT. It encodes CATSRDEDTEAFF.

This chain uses TRBV27 with TRBJ2-1, with D possibly being TRBD1 (5 bases). Looked up from germline, CDR1 is MNHEY and CDR2 is SMNVEV (reference sequence). V lost 3 bases to trimming and J lost 9 bases, with 15 bases between them. CDR3 length: 14 residues. CDR3 loop: CASSFTLRTGEQFF. As DNA, the CDR3 is TGTGCCAGCAGTTTCACCCTTAGAACAGGTGAGCAGTTCTTC.

The CDR3 region has the DNA TGTGCCACCAGCAGAGATTTAGGCTACGAGCAGTACGTC. This sequence encodes CATSRDLGYEQYV. The chain combines TRBV15 with TRBJ2-7, with D unresolved. The CDR3 contains 13 residues. Germline assignment: CDR1 LNHNV and CDR2 YYDKDF (reference sequence). Trimming cost V 0 bases and J 3 bases, with 6 bases left between them.

The J gene is TRBJ2-3, the V gene TRBV19; TRBD1 is a possible D gene (5 bases). The germline gives CDR1 LNHDA, CDR2 SQIVND (reference sequence). The CDR3 length is 15 residues. The germline V and J ends were trimmed by 10 bases and 1 base, with 18 bases remaining between them. CDR3 protein: CATLDVRARTDTQYF. The DNA for the CDR3 is TGTGCCACCCTAGATGTCAGGGCCCGCACAGATACGCAGTATTTT.

CDR3 sequence: CASRGRGNTEAFF. CDR3 DNA sequence: TGTGCCAGCAGGGGCAGGGGGAACACTGAAGCTTTCTTT. V is TRBV7-9 and J is TRBJ1-1; possibly TRBD1 for D (6 bases). There are 13 residues in the CDR3. V dropped 6 bases and J dropped 1 base, with 9 bases sitting between them. Germline V gene lookup returns CDR1 SEHNR and CDR2 FQNEAQ (reference sequence).

The J gene is TRBJ2-3, the V gene TRBV30, with 10 bases identical to TRBD1. V lost 2 bases to trimming and J lost 1 base; unmatched junction nucleotides: 12. Looked up from germline, CDR1 is GTSNPN and CDR2 is SVGIG (reference sequence). The CDR3 contains 18 residues. CDR3 sequence (DNA): TGTGCCTGGAGTCTCGGACAGGGGGTCTTTCGGGGCACAGATACGCAGTATTTT. It specifies CAWSLGQGVFRGTDTQYF.

The chain joins TRBV10-3 to TRBJ2-1; 10 bases agree with TRBD2. After removal of 11 bases from V and 6 bases from J, the junction contained 13 bases not matched to a gene. The CDR3 consists of 15 residues. Germline V CDR1 and CDR2: ENHRY, SYGVKD. As DNA, the CDR3 is TGTGCCGCCCGCCCAGATAGCGGGGGGCCCAATGAGCAGTTCTTC. Its translation: CAARPDSGGPNEQFF.